These T cell receptor beta chains were read from a single sample in a study of blood T cell repertoires in COVID-19. Method: immunoSEQ multiplex PCR; TCRdb's copy keeps in-frame clones and lacks some. The sample lists some 87,000 clones, over 70% occurring once. The sequencing sample was made of peripheral blood. The receptors originated from an elderly man with active or convalescent COVID-19. Each CDR3 is given with its conserved first and last residue. The order of the fields is D gene, V gene, clone size, J gene, CDR3 DNA, CDR3 protein. The D gene is left open where the match is weak. Clone size is not always given. Where it is, it says once, few, many or a class for expanded clones.

>NA|TRBV2|NA|TRBJ1-6
TGTGCCAGCCGCCTCCAGGGGAAGAACTCACCCCTCCACTTT
CASRLQGKNSPLHF
>NA|TRBV5-4|NA|TRBJ1-1
TGTGCCAGCAGCTTGGCGGGACAGAACACTGAAGCTTTCTTT
CASSLAGQNTEAFF
>TRBD1|TRBV15|NA|TRBJ2-7
TGTGCCACCAGCAGCGTGAGGACAGGGACGACCTACGAGCAGTACTTC
CATSSVRTGTTYEQYF
>NA|TRBV19|NA|TRBJ1-2
TGTGCCAGTAGCGGGGGGCGAGGCTATGGCTACACCTTC
CASSGGRGYGYTF
>TRBD1|TRBV27|NA|TRBJ1-1
TGTGCCAGCAGTTCACTCGGGACAGGGAGGAATGAAGCTTTCTTT
CASSSLGTGRNEAFF
>TRBD2|TRBV28|NA|TRBJ2-7
TGTGCCAGCAGTTTGGGACTACCGAACGAGCAGTACTTC
CASSLGLPNEQYF
>TRBD2|TRBV6-2/TRBV6-3|NA|TRBJ2-1
TGTGCCAGCACCCCGGGACTAGCGGGAGCAAATGAGCAGTTCTTC
CASTPGLAGANEQFF
>NA|TRBV6-6|NA|TRBJ2-1
TGTGCCAGCAGTCTCACCGGAGGGAAGAGCTCCTACAATGAGCAGTTCTTC
CASSLTGGKSSYNEQFF
>TRBD1|TRBV4-2|NA|TRBJ2-7
TGTGCCAGCAGCCAAGGGCAGGGCAGGGGGCAGGGCGAGCAGTACTTC
CASSQGQGRGQGEQYF
>TRBD1|TRBV19|few|TRBJ1-6
TGTGCCAGTTCTTGGACAGGGGGGAATTCACCCCTCCACTTT
CASSWTGGNSPLHF
>NA|TRBV5-1|NA|TRBJ2-2
TGCGCCAGCAGCTTAGACAGAACCGGGGAGCTGTTTTTT
CASSLDRTGELFF
>TRBD1|TRBV28|NA|TRBJ1-5
TGTGCCAGCAGAACCCCGGGACAGGGAAATCAGCCCCAGCATTTT
CASRTPGQGNQPQHF
>NA|TRBV5-6|NA|TRBJ1-5
TGTGCCAGCAGCTCCGGACTAAATCAGCCCCAGCATTTT
CASSSGLNQPQHF
>TRBD1|TRBV3-1/TRBV3-2|NA|TRBJ2-2
TGTGCCAGCAGCCAACAGGGACAGGGAGGTTCCGGGGAGCTGTTTTTT
CASSQQGQGGSGELFF
>TRBD1|TRBV6-6|NA|TRBJ2-5
TGTGCCAGCAGTTACCGACAGGGGGGAGAGACCCAGTACTTC
CASSYRQGGETQYF
>TRBD1|TRBV9|NA|TRBJ1-2
TGTGCCAGCAGCCGAACCGGGACAGACAACTATGGCTACACCTTC
CASSRTGTDNYGYTF
>NA|TRBV10-3|NA|TRBJ2-7
TGTGCCACAGAAGGTATTGCGGGGGCGTCCTACGAGCAGTACTTC
CATEGIAGASYEQYF
>NA|TRBV28|few|TRBJ2-7
TGTGCCAGCAGTACAAATAGGGGGTTCGAGCAGTACTTC
CASSTNRGFEQYF
>TRBD1|TRBV27|NA|TRBJ1-1
TGTGCCAGCAGCACCGACAGGGTCCCCTGGAACACTGAAGCTTTCTTT
CASSTDRVPWNTEAFF
>NA|TRBV11-2|NA|TRBJ1-5
TGTGCCAGCAGCCCCGGGACATCAATTACTGGGGCCCAGCATTTT
CASSPGTSITGAQHF
>TRBD2|TRBV19|NA|TRBJ2-1
TGTGCCAGTAGTAGCCCCACTAGCGGGAGTTACAATGAGCAGTTCTTC
CASSSPTSGSYNEQFF
>NA|TRBV7-9|NA|TRBJ2-3
TGTGCCAGCAGCTTAGTGGGGCCCGATACGCAGTATTTT
CASSLVGPDTQYF
>TRBD1|TRBV7-2|NA|TRBJ1-1
TGTGCCAGCAGCTTATGGACAGGGGGGGTCACTGAAGCTTTCTTT
CASSLWTGGVTEAFF
>TRBD1|TRBV11-2|NA|TRBJ1-2
TGTGCCAGCAGCTTAAATAGACAGGGTTTTCTCTATGGCTACACCTTC
CASSLNRQGFLYGYTF
>NA|TRBV24-1|once|TRBJ1-5
TGTGCCACCAGTGATGAAGACGGGAATCAGCCCCAGCATTTT
CATSDEDGNQPQHF
>TRBD2|TRBV5-1|NA|TRBJ2-5
TGCGCCAGCAGCTTGGGCATTAGCGGGGAGACCCAGTACTTC
CASSLGISGETQYF
>TRBD2|TRBV6-2/TRBV6-3|NA|TRBJ2-1
TGTGCCAGCAGTTACCCGCTAGCGGGAGGTCGTCTGCAGTTCTTC
CASSYPLAGGRLQFF
>NA|TRBV5-1|few|TRBJ2-7
TGCGCCAGCAGCTTGTTTTCTCGGACTAAATCCTACGAGCAGTACTTC
CASSLFSRTKSYEQYF
>NA|TRBV30|few|TRBJ1-1
TGTGCCTGGAGACGAGGGTTCATGAACACTGAAGCTTTCTTT
CAWRRGFMNTEAFF
>NA|TRBV24-1|NA|TRBJ2-7
TGTGCCACCAGTGCCCAGGGCTACGAGCAGTACTTC
CATSAQGYEQYF
>NA|TRBV5-1|NA|TRBJ2-2
TGCGCCAGCATGTCGGAGGTCACCGGGGAGCTGTTTTTT
CASMSEVTGELFF
>NA|TRBV19|NA|TRBJ1-1
TGTGCCAGTAGTACCCCCTCCCCGGGTTACCCTGAAGCTTTCTTT
CASSTPSPGYPEAFF
>NA|TRBV11-3|NA|TRBJ1-6
TGTGCCAGCAGCTTAGTTCGGAATTCACCCCTCCACTTT
CASSLVRNSPLHF
>TRBD2|TRBV18|NA|TRBJ2-5
TGTGCCAGCTCACCAAGCGCTAGCGGTGAAGAGACCCAGTACTTC
CASSPSASGEETQYF
>NA|TRBV19|NA|TRBJ2-7
TGTGCCAGTAGTACACAGGGGAGGTACGAGCAGTACTTC
CASSTQGRYEQYF
>TRBD1|TRBV5-1|few|TRBJ2-1
TGCGCCAGCAGCTTGGCACCCCACCGACAGGGGTCCTACAATGAGCAGTTCTTC
CASSLAPHRQGSYNEQFF
>NA|TRBV28|few|TRBJ1-1
TGTGCCAGCAGTTCTCGACAGATCAACACTGAAGCTTTCTTT
CASSSRQINTEAFF
>NA|TRBV5-4|few|TRBJ2-2
TGTGCCAGCAGCCCGAGGGGGTTCGCGAACACCGGGGAGCTGTTTTTT
CASSPRGFANTGELFF
>TRBD1|TRBV20-1|NA|TRBJ1-1
TGCAGTGCTAGTGGACAGGGAAACACTGAAGCTTTCTTT
CSASGQGNTEAFF
>TRBD1|TRBV29-1|NA|TRBJ2-1
TGCAGCGTCGCCAGGGGGCGCGTTGGTGAGCAGTTCTTC
CSVARGRVGEQFF
>NA|TRBV25-1|NA|TRBJ1-2
TGTGCCAGCAGTCCCCCGGGTTCTAACTATGGCTACACCTTC
CASSPPGSNYGYTF
>NA|TRBV9|NA|TRBJ1-4
TGTGCCAGCAGCCCCCAAGGGAGCACAATCGGGGAAAAACTGTTTTTT
CASSPQGSTIGEKLFF
>NA|TRBV19|NA|TRBJ1-1
TGTGCCAGTAGTATGCAGGCCTTGAACACTGAAGCTTTCTTT
CASSMQALNTEAFF
>TRBD2|TRBV4-1|NA|TRBJ2-2
TGCGCCAGCAGCCAAGATCGTTGGAGCGGGGGGAACACCGGGGAGCTGTTTTTT
CASSQDRWSGGNTGELFF
>NA|TRBV2|once|TRBJ2-2
TGTGCCAGCGGGGGCCAGGGGGGCACCGGGGAGCTGTTTTTT
CASGGQGGTGELFF
>TRBD2|TRBV3-1/TRBV3-2|few|TRBJ2-1
TGTGCCAGCAGCGCCCGCGGGGGAGACAATGAGCAGTTCTTC
CASSARGGDNEQFF